Below are 7 T cell receptor beta chains sequenced from a single sample in a study of blood T cell repertoires in COVID-19. Produced via immunoSEQ multiplex PCR; TCRdb's table is partial and in-frame only. The sample holds approximately 88,000 clones, more than 75% seen once. Sequences were obtained from peripheral blood. These receptor sequences come from a woman of 80 years or more with active or convalescent COVID-19.

The chain joins TRBV11-2 to TRBJ2-4, with a tentative D call TRBD1 (5 bases). V was shortened by 1 base and J by 0 bases, with 19 bases between the two germline ends. The germline gives CDR1 SGHAT, CDR2 FQNNGV. This CDR3 region has 19 residues. The CDR3 sequence is CASSLGPGPLLLAKNIQYF. The CDR3 DNA reads as TGTGCCAGCAGCTTAGGTCCAGGGCCCCTCCTTCTAGCCAAAAACATTCAGTACTTC.

This clone was detected only a few times. The rearrangement links TRBV15 to TRBJ2-7, with D uncertain. Looked up from germline, CDR1 is LNHNV and CDR2 is YYDKDF (reference sequence). CDR3 size: 12 residues. V lost 5 bases and J lost 5, with 10 bases in between. CDR3 in DNA: TGTGCCACCAGCCCCGCGGTTCACGAGCAGTACTTC. Translated, it gives CATSPAVHEQYF. The entire variable domain, with the rest obtained from reference TRBV15 and TRBJ2-7, is as follows: DAMVIQNPRYQVTQFGKPVTLSCSQTLNHNVMYWYQQKSSQAPKLLFHYYDKDFNNEADTPDNFQSRRPNTSFCFLDIRSPGLGDTAMYLCATSPAVHEQYFGPGTRLTVT.

The chain has TRBV7-2 and TRBJ1-4; no clear D. Germline lookup yields CDR1 SGHTA and CDR2 FQGNSA. The V and J ends lost 1 base and 4 bases respectively, with 10 bases between them. The CDR3 sequence is 15 residues long. The CDR3, as DNA: TGTGCCAGCAGCTTAGATGGTACAGATAATGAAAAACTGTTTTTT. It translates to CASSLDGTDNEKLFF.

The J gene is TRBJ2-7, the V gene TRBV19; TRBD2 matches at 12 bases. The CDR3 contains 15 residues. Unmatched junction bases numbered 5, after V lost 6 bases and J lost 2 bases. Germline CDR1 and CDR2: LNHDA and SQIVND (reference sequence). CDR3 loop: CASSIGLAGPYEQYF. As DNA, the CDR3 is TGTGCCAGTAGCATTGGACTAGCGGGGCCCTACGAGCAGTACTTC.

CDR3 loop: CAISSGLSTDTQYF. CDR3 sequence (DNA): TGTGCCATCAGTTCGGGACTAAGCACAGATACGCAGTATTTT. The chain recombines TRBV10-3 with TRBJ2-3, with 7 bases identical to TRBD2. The CDR3 length is 14 residues. V shed 5 bases and J 0 bases; nucleotides not matched to a gene: 2. CDR1 is ENHRY, CDR2 SYGVKD, per germline.

The V and J genes are TRBV7-9 and TRBJ2-7; 7 nucleotides align to TRBD1. This CDR3 contains 17 residues. Per germline, CDR1 SEHNR and CDR2 FQNEAQ (reference sequence). The trim removed 2 bases at V and 0 bases at J, leaving 10 bases unmatched. The CDR3 DNA follows: TGTGCCAGCAGCTTATATCAATGGGGACAGAGCTCCTACGAGCAGTACTTC. Its translation is CASSLYQWGQSSYEQYF.

This chain joins TRBV25-1 and TRBJ2-2, with D perhaps TRBD1 (5 bases). V gave up 5 bases and J gave up 1 base, with 14 bases separating them. CDR3 length equals 16 residues. Germline V gene sequence: CDR1 MGHDK, CDR2 SYGVNS. CDR3 in DNA: TGTGCCAGCAGTACCCCGACAGCTCAGAACACCGGGGAGCTGTTTTTT. It specifies CASSTPTAQNTGELFF.